The clone carrying this T cell receptor beta chain has a count of ten or more. Amplified regions were TCR beta CDR3 sequences from RNA transcripts. HTBI primers were employed in a first-round RT-PCR of the TCR CDR3. TCRdb used MiXCR to reprocess the multiplex PCR reads, holding one entry per CDR3 protein. The sample records around 520,000 distinct CDR3 sequences, roughly 15% being singletons. The authors took PBMCs from roughly 10 ml fresh peripheral blood. This entry belongs to a study of T cells in Graves' hyperthyroidism and ophthalmopathy. The CDR3 is 13 amino acids. CDR1 WSHSY and CDR2 SAAADI come from the germline V gene. V was shortened by 0 bases and J by 4 bases, with 4 bases between the two germline ends.

V gene TRBV10-2 combines with J gene TRBJ1-3; D gene uncertain. This clonotype was sampled from a woman aged 40 to 49 with Graves' hyperthyroidism. The sequenced material came from blood. The CDR3 loop is CASSESRGNTIYF. CDR3 in DNA: TGCGCCAGCAGTGAGTCCAGGGGAAACACCATATATTTT.